Listed here are 20 T cell receptor beta chains from one sample, sequenced in a study of blood T cell repertoires in COVID-19. Sequencing used immunoSEQ multiplex PCR; TCRdb keeps in-frame clones, though not all of them. The sample has fewer than 450,000 clones; roughly 86% are singletons. Sequencing used peripheral blood. Receptors were obtained from a woman in her sixties or seventies with COVID-19, enrolled during active disease.

This chain connects TRBV3-1 (or the pseudogene TRBV3-2) to TRBJ2-5; unclear D gene. Germline CDR1 reads LGHDT; CDR2 reads YNNKEL (reference sequence). V gave up 0 bases and J gave up 4 bases, with 3 bases separating them. The CDR3 is 12 residues long. For the CDR3, the DNA is TGTGCCAGCAGCCAAGAGCGAGAGACCCAGTACTTC. It specifies CASSQERETQYF.

The chain links TRBV15 to TRBJ2-7; TRBD2 aligns across 7 bases. Germline CDR1 reads LNHNV; CDR2 reads YYDKDF (reference sequence). The CDR3 loop spans 14 amino acids. Losses at the gene ends were 2 bases for V and 4 bases for J; bases not matched to a gene: 5. CDR3 sequence: CATSRSWGGYEQYF. The CDR3 DNA is TGTGCCACCAGCAGAAGCTGGGGGGGGTACGAGCAGTACTTC.

The V gene is TRBV10-2, the J gene TRBJ1-5; D is perhaps TRBD1 (6 bases). The CDR3 is made up of 13 amino acids. V was cut by 8 bases and J by 5 bases, with 13 bases left in between. The germline gives CDR1 WSHSY, CDR2 SAAADI. CDR3 protein: CASGGEGDQPQHF. CDR3 in DNA: TGCGCCAGCGGGGGGGAGGGGGATCAGCCCCAGCATTTT.

This clone appeared a few times. The chain joins TRBV4-1 to TRBJ1-5, with 8 bases identical to TRBD1. V shed 3 bases, J shed 1 base, and the junction held 5 bases outside the gene matches. The length of the CDR3 is 16 residues. Germline CDR1 MGHRA, CDR2 YSYEKL. The CDR3 is CASSQVHRGSNQPQHF. The CDR3 DNA follows: TGCGCCAGCAGCCAGGTACACAGGGGGAGCAATCAGCCCCAGCATTTT.

V is TRBV27 and J is TRBJ2-7, with TRBD1 as a possible D gene (7 bases). V was cut by 6 bases and J by 2 bases, with 14 bases left in between. This CDR3 region has 14 residues. From germline, CDR1 is MNHEY and CDR2 SMNVEV (reference sequence). CDR3 residues: CASSPDREAYEQYF. The DNA of the CDR3 is TGTGCCAGCAGCCCCGACAGGGAGGCCTACGAGCAGTACTTC.

This clone was observed a single time. The rearrangement uses TRBV2 and TRBJ1-3; the match to TRBD1 covers 9 bases. V gave up 4 bases and J gave up 7 bases; unmatched junction bases: 5. Per the germline V gene, CDR1 is SNHLY and CDR2 is FYNNEI. The CDR3 is 14 amino acids. CDR3 sequence: CASSGDRDTNTIYF. For the CDR3, the DNA is TGTGCCAGCAGTGGGGACAGGGATACGAACACCATATATTTT.

This sequence joins TRBV5-1 and TRBJ2-3; 11 bases line up with TRBD2. The CDR3 has 13 amino acids. Germline CDR1 is SGHRS and CDR2 is YFSETQ. The V segment lost 8 bases and the J segment 4 bases; nucleotides outside the gene matches: 3. CDR3 region: CASTSGGSDTQYF. CDR3 in DNA: TGCGCCAGTACTAGCGGGGGATCAGATACGCAGTATTTT.

This chain's CDR3 is CASKRSTDTQYF. CDR3 in DNA: TGTGCCAGCAAACGGAGCACAGATACGCAGTATTTT. The chain has TRBV28 and TRBJ2-3; D call uncertain. Per germline, CDR1 MDHEN and CDR2 SYDVKM. This CDR3 is 12 amino acids long. Trimming shortened V by 7 bases and J by 0 bases, and 5 bases separated the two germline ends.

The rearrangement uses TRBV28 and TRBJ2-7; perhaps TRBD1 as D (6 bases). The CDR3 contains 15 residues. Germline V gene data show CDR1 as MDHEN and CDR2 as SYDVKM. The germline V and J ends were trimmed by 4 bases and 1 base, with 14 bases remaining between them. CDR3: CASSYPGERSYEQYF. The CDR3 DNA reads as TGTGCCAGCAGTTACCCAGGGGAGCGTTCCTACGAGCAGTACTTC. Complete variable domain (other parts from reference TRBV28 and TRBJ2-7): DVKVTQSSRYLVKRTGEKVFLECVQDMDHENMFWYRQDPGLGLRLIYFSYDVKMKEKGDIPEGYSVSREKKERFSLILESASTNQTSMYLCASSYPGERSYEQYFGPGTRLTVT.

The chain combines TRBV3-1 (or the pseudogene TRBV3-2) with TRBJ2-6; D possibly corresponds to TRBD2 (6 bases). There are 15 residues in the CDR3. Germline-derived CDR1 and CDR2 are LGHDT and YNNKEL (reference sequence). V was clipped by 4 bases and J by 0 bases, with 7 bases between them. The CDR3 loop is CASSLGSSGANVLTF. CDR3 DNA: TGTGCCAGCAGCCTCGGGAGCTCTGGGGCCAACGTCCTGACTTTC.

The chain uses TRBV12-3 or TRBV12-4 and TRBJ1-1, with a tentative D call TRBD1 (5 bases). V lost 8 bases, J lost 4 bases, and 11 bases lay in between. This CDR3 region has 12 residues. CDR3 residues: CASGRGGTEAFF. The DNA for the CDR3 is TGTGCCAGCGGTCGGGGGGGCACTGAAGCTTTCTTT.

CDR3 region: CATSDTNRGSSYNEQFF. The CDR3 coding sequence is TGTGCCACCAGTGATACCAACAGGGGGAGCTCCTACAATGAGCAGTTCTTC. V gene TRBV24-1 combines with J gene TRBJ2-1, with 8 bases identical to TRBD1. The trim removed 3 bases at V and 0 bases at J, leaving 6 bases unmatched. Germline CDR1 and CDR2: KGHDR and SFDVKD. The CDR3 totals 17 residues.

J is TRBJ2-5 and V is TRBV19; tentative D call: TRBD1 (6 bases). Trimming took 5 bases from V and 5 from J, leaving 15 bases between them. The CDR3 extends over 14 amino acids. The germline gives CDR1 LNHDA, CDR2 SQIVND (reference sequence). CDR3: CASSWAQGSETQYF. The DNA of the CDR3 is TGTGCCAGTAGTTGGGCACAGGGTAGCGAGACCCAGTACTTC.

The V call is TRBV27, the J call TRBJ1-1, with 11 bases aligning to TRBD1. The germline gives CDR1 MNHEY, CDR2 SMNVEV (reference sequence). The junction had 6 bases not matched to a gene; V was cut back by 5 bases and J by 10 bases. This CDR3 is built from 13 residues. This CDR3 reads CASSAGTGGTAFF. The CDR3 coding sequence is TGTGCCAGCAGTGCCGGGACAGGGGGTACAGCTTTCTTT.

This chain connects TRBV19 to TRBJ2-5; maybe TRBD2 (6 bases). Germline V lookup: CDR1 LNHDA, CDR2 SQIVND (reference sequence). Between the trimmed V and J ends, which lost 3 bases and 5 bases, there was a span of 13 bases. The CDR3 spans 14 residues. The CDR3 nucleotides read TGTGCCAGTAGTATTGGGGGGAGCAAGGAGACCCAGTACTTC. Amino acids: CASSIGGSKETQYF.

The V and J genes are TRBV5-1 and TRBJ1-6; D may be TRBD1 (6 bases). This CDR3 spans 14 amino acids. In germline, CDR1 is SGHRS, CDR2 YFSETQ. Trimming removed 4 bases from V and 7 bases from J, with 12 bases in between. The CDR3 reads CASSEDSRNSPLHF. CDR3 nucleotide sequence: TGCGCCAGCAGCGAGGACAGTCGAAATTCACCCCTCCACTTT. The variable domain in full, completed from reference TRBV5-1 and TRBJ1-6, reads KAGVTQTPRYLIKTRGQQVTLSCSPISGHRSVSWYQQTPGQGLQFLFEYFSETQRNKGNFPGRFSGRQFSNSRSEMNVSTLELGDSALYLCASSEDSRNSPLHFGNGTRLTVT.

V gene TRBV5-1 combines with J gene TRBJ2-5; 8 bases are shared with TRBD1. V lost 4 bases, J lost 6 bases, and 11 bases stayed unmatched. This CDR3 is 15 amino acids long. Germline CDR1 is SGHRS and CDR2 is YFSETQ. CDR3 bases: TGCGCCAGCAGCGGGGGGACAGGCGGTTTGCAGACCCAGTACTTC. Protein product: CASSGGTGGLQTQYF.

The chain combines TRBV5-1 with TRBJ1-6, with a weak D call TRBD1 (5 bases). This CDR3 is built from 15 residues. The germline V gene has CDR1 SGHRS and CDR2 YFSETQ. The V end lost 2 bases, the J end lost 5 bases, and 11 bases lay between the germline ends. This CDR3 reads CASSLVAGDNSPLHF. The CDR3 nucleotides read TGCGCCAGCAGCTTAGTAGCGGGGGATAATTCACCCCTCCACTTT.

The CDR3 nucleotides are TGCGCCAGCAGGTCCGCGGGGGGGCCTTACAATGAGCAGTTCTTC. Translating it yields CASRSAGGPYNEQFF. The chain carries TRBV4-1 and TRBJ2-1; 9 bases agree with TRBD2. Looked up from germline, CDR1 is MGHRA and CDR2 is YSYEKL. This CDR3 comprises 15 residues. V was clipped by 6 bases and J by 4 bases; unmatched bases: 7.

This sequence joins TRBV2 and TRBJ1-2, with a tentative D call TRBD1 (5 bases). Trimming stripped 5 bases from V and 5 bases from J, with 18 bases between. The CDR3 has 15 residues. The germline gives CDR1 SNHLY, CDR2 FYNNEI. CDR3 DNA sequence: TGTGCCAGCAGTCGCCAGGGTCTTCTGTCTTATGGCTACACCTTC. The encoded protein is CASSRQGLLSYGYTF.